This TCR beta chain derives from a study of regulatory T cells in long-lasting Graves disease. Study-wide results and limits: Persistent disease was associated with favored TRBV28 usage and with favored use of TRBJ1-2 and TRBJ2-5. Analysis covered peripheral blood alone, not thyroid tissue.

Relying on iRepertoire HTBI primers and Arm-PCR of CDR3 regions, the team built TCR beta libraries. TCRdb fed the multiplex PCR reads into MiXCR, producing one record per CDR3 protein. The sample gives fewer than 600,000 distinct CDR3 sequences, approximately 23% of which show up once; about an eighth is in the top ten. Time point in this sample: persistent/refractory GD, antithyroid drugs over 5 years with positive TRAb. RNA extracted from PBMCs served as the sequencing template. Trimming removed 3 bases from V and 4 bases from J; junction bases left unmatched: 4. This CDR3 region has 15 residues. Germline lookup yields CDR1 MDHEN and CDR2 SYDVKM. This clonotype has ten or more counts. Its antigen is currently unknown.

This TCR derives from a female donor with Graves disease. The specimen was peripheral blood mononuclear cells (PBMCs), collected when the disease was refractory, from a patient treated with antithyroid drugs. The J gene is TRBJ2-7, the V gene TRBV28, with 12 nucleotides matching TRBD2. The CDR3 here is CASSLRLAGVYEQYF. CDR3 nucleotides: TGTGCCAGCAGTTTGCGACTAGCGGGAGTTTACGAGCAGTACTTC.